A selection of T cell receptor beta chains follows, all from one sample in a study of a mutant IDH1 vaccine in newly diagnosed glioma. Here immunoSEQ multiplex PCR was the method, and the copy in TCRdb shows in-frame clones only, minus some. The sample consists of about 88,000 clones, approximately 80% of them appearing once. The sample consisted of PBMCs, taken from a glioma patient treated with radiotherapy, temozolomide or both. The receptors here all came from a man aged 35-49 years with glioma. Some clones in this sample may be carry-over from other donors' samples. Both conserved end residues are part of each CDR3. A D gene is named only where the DNA matches it firmly. A row's size may be missing; if present it is once, few, many or a size class.

>TRBV30|TRBD1|once|TRBJ1-2
TGTGCCTGGATGGGGATGGGACAGGGAAAAAACTATGGCTACACCTTC
CAWMGMGQGKNYGYTF
>TRBV29-1|-|-|TRBJ2-2
TGCAGCGTTGGCGCCCATTCGAGGGTGGCCGGGGAGCTGTTTTTT
CSVGAHSRVAGELFF
>TRBV4-2|TRBD2|-|TRBJ2-4
TGTGCCAGCAGCCAAAGGGACTCTAGCGGTTCTCTAGCCAAAAACATTCAGTACTTC
CASSQRDSSGSLAKNIQYF
>TRBV5-4|TRBD1|-|TRBJ1-4
TGTGCCAGCAGCTCGGACAGGGCGATAGGGAAACTGTTTTTT
CASSSDRAIGKLFF
>TRBV13|-|-|TRBJ2-7
TGTGCCAGCAGCTTTAGGCGGCAAGGCGAGCAGTACTTC
CASSFRRQGEQYF
>TRBV29-1|-|few|TRBJ1-1
TGCAGCGTTGATTCCGGGGCGAACACTGAAGCTTTCTTT
CSVDSGANTEAFF
>TRBV7-2|-|once|TRBJ2-1
TGTGCCAGCAGCCCAGCCGGCCGCGTATCGCAGTTCTTC
CASSPAGRVSQFF
>TRBV18|-|-|TRBJ1-5
TGTGCCAGCTCACCGGGGCGGGATCAGCCCCAGCATTTT
CASSPGRDQPQHF
>TRBV5-1|TRBD1|-|TRBJ2-3
TGCGCCAGCAGCATGGGACAGGGGAGCACAGATACGCAGTATTTT
CASSMGQGSTDTQYF
>TRBV2|-|-|TRBJ2-1
TGTGCCAGCAGTGAAGTCGGGGATGAGCAGTTCTTC
CASSEVGDEQFF
>TRBV29-1|-|once|TRBJ1-4
TGCAGCGTTGAATGGGGTAGCGGGGGAGGTGGCGAAAAACTGTTTTTT
CSVEWGSGGGGEKLFF
>TRBV4-1|-|-|TRBJ2-3
TGCGCCAGCAGCCAAGACGGGGCTGGGGACACAGATACGCAGTATTTT
CASSQDGAGDTDTQYF
>TRBV10-3|-|-|TRBJ1-1
TGTGCCATCAACCCTAGGGAGGGGACTGAAGCTTTCTTT
CAINPREGTEAFF
>TRBV6-5|TRBD1|-|TRBJ1-6
TGTGCCAGCAGTTACATGGGACAGCCGAATTCACCCCTCCACTTT
CASSYMGQPNSPLHF
>TRBV29-1|TRBD1|-|TRBJ2-3
TGCAGCGTTGGGACAGGGGGCACAGATACGCAGTATTTT
CSVGTGGTDTQYF
>TRBV19|-|-|TRBJ2-5
TGTGCCAGTAGTGTGGGCGAGACCCAGTACTTC
CASSVGETQYF
>TRBV6-1|-|-|TRBJ2-7
TGTGCCAGCAGTGAACCCCAGGGGTCCTACGAGCAGTACTTC
CASSEPQGSYEQYF
>TRBV6-5|-|-|TRBJ2-3
TGTGCCAGCAGTTCGGCCAGGAGGGACTCAGATACGCAGTATTTT
CASSSARRDSDTQYF
>TRBV6-5|TRBD1|-|TRBJ2-7
TGTGCCAGCAGTCCGACGTGGGACAGGAGTTACGAGCAGTACTTC
CASSPTWDRSYEQYF
>TRBV29-1|TRBD1|few|TRBJ2-6
TGCAGCGTCTGGGACAGGGGAGTCCCACTAGGGGCCAACGTCCTGACTTTC
CSVWDRGVPLGANVLTF
>TRBV27|-|-|TRBJ2-7
TGTGCCAGCAGTTTATCGGGATCCTACGAGCAGTACTTC
CASSLSGSYEQYF
>TRBV10-3|-|-|TRBJ2-7
TGTGCCACCCTCTCCGGGACACGTATCTACGAGCAGTACTTC
CATLSGTRIYEQYF
>TRBV30|-|-|TRBJ1-1
TGTGCCTACACAACAGGGTACACTGAAGCTTTCTTT
CAYTTGYTEAFF
>TRBV10-3|-|-|TRBJ2-3
TGTGCCATCAGTGAGTCGGCAGGGCCCACAGATACGCAGTATTTT
CAISESAGPTDTQYF
>TRBV7-9|TRBD1|-|TRBJ1-5
TGTGCCAGCAGCGCAGGGGGCGGGAATCAGCCCCAGCATTTT
CASSAGGGNQPQHF
>TRBV7-2|-|-|TRBJ2-7
TGTGCCAGCAGCTTCGGAACTGGCGATTACGAGCAGTACTTC
CASSFGTGDYEQYF
>TRBV7-2|TRBD2|-|TRBJ2-7
TGTGCCAGCAGCTTAGCAGCGGGGCGGTACGAGCAGTACTTC
CASSLAAGRYEQYF
>TRBV6-5|-|-|TRBJ1-5
TGTGCCAGCAGTTATTCGGGCGATCAGCCCCAGCATTTT
CASSYSGDQPQHF
>TRBV6-1|-|-|TRBJ1-4
TGTGCCAGCAGTGAAAGGGTGGGAGAAAAACTGTTTTTT
CASSERVGEKLFF
>TRBV4-2|-|few|TRBJ1-1
TGTGCCAGCAGCCAAGATTGGGGCAGGGGTTTTGAAGCTTTCTTT
CASSQDWGRGFEAFF
>TRBV6-5|-|once|TRBJ1-1
TGTGCCAGCAGTTACGTGGAGAACACTGAAGCTTTCTTT
CASSYVENTEAFF
>TRBV4-1|-|-|TRBJ2-1
TGCGCCAGCAGCCAAGATCGGGGTAGCCTAGTCCATGAGCAGTTCTTC
CASSQDRGSLVHEQFF
>TRBV10-3|TRBD1|-|TRBJ2-7
TGTGCCATCAGTGCGAGTGGACAGGGCACCTACGAGCAGTACTTC
CAISASGQGTYEQYF
>TRBV7-9|-|-|TRBJ1-1
TGTGCCAGCAGCTTAATCCCCGGGGGTGAAGCTTTCTTT
CASSLIPGGEAFF
>TRBV6-5|TRBD1|-|TRBJ2-7
TGTGCCAGCAGTCTAGTACCGGGACAGGGATACGAGCAGTACTTC
CASSLVPGQGYEQYF
>TRBV29-1|-|-|TRBJ2-7
TGCAGCGTTGGGGGATCTGACGCCGGCTACGAGCAGTACTTC
CSVGGSDAGYEQYF
>TRBV9|-|-|TRBJ1-3
TGTGCCAGCAGCGTAGCGTCATCGGGGTACTATGGAAACACCATATATTTT
CASSVASSGYYGNTIYF
>TRBV6-5|-|-|TRBJ2-5
TGTGCCAGCAGTTACGGAGGGGGGAGTCAAGAGACCCAGTACTTC
CASSYGGGSQETQYF
>TRBV5-1|-|-|TRBJ1-1
TGCGCCAGCAGCTTCTCAACGAACACTGAAGCTTTCTTT
CASSFSTNTEAFF
>TRBV5-1|TRBD1|-|TRBJ1-2
TGCGCCAGCAGTGTCTCAGGGGGTAGGGGCTATGGCTACACCTTC
CASSVSGGRGYGYTF
>TRBV11-2|-|-|TRBJ2-3
TGTGCCAGCAGCCAGGGACCGAGGCCCGGGTATTTT
CASSQGPRPGYF
>TRBV30|-|-|TRBJ2-5
TGTGCCTGGAGTGTAGGGCAAGAGACCCAGTACTTC
CAWSVGQETQYF
>TRBV6-6|-|-|TRBJ1-2
TGTGCCAGCAGTCCGCATGACTTAGGAGCTGGCTACACCTTC
CASSPHDLGAGYTF
>TRBV7-2|TRBD1|-|TRBJ1-6
TGTGCCAGCAGCCGGGACAGGGGGATTGGTTCACCCCTCCACTTT
CASSRDRGIGSPLHF
>TRBV5-1|-|once|TRBJ1-1
TGCGCCAGCAGCTCGGGGGCCGACACTGAAGCTTTCTTT
CASSSGADTEAFF
>TRBV29-1|-|-|TRBJ1-1
TGCAGCGTTGAAGATGGGACCTCGGGCAGCACTGAAGCTTTCTTT
CSVEDGTSGSTEAFF
>TRBV2|-|-|TRBJ2-7
TGTGCCAGCAGAATTCGGGACACCGAGCAGTACTTC
CASRIRDTEQYF
>TRBV2|-|-|TRBJ2-3
TGTGCCAGCAGTAAAGGGTCAGATACGCAGTATTTT
CASSKGSDTQYF
>TRBV11-2|-|-|TRBJ2-4
TGTGCCAGCAGCTCCGGCATAGGAGGCATTCAGTACTTC
CASSSGIGGIQYF
>TRBV4-1|TRBD2|once|TRBJ2-5
TGCGCCAGCAGCCCTGGACTAGCGGGGGATCCCCGGGAGACCCAGTACTTC
CASSPGLAGDPRETQYF